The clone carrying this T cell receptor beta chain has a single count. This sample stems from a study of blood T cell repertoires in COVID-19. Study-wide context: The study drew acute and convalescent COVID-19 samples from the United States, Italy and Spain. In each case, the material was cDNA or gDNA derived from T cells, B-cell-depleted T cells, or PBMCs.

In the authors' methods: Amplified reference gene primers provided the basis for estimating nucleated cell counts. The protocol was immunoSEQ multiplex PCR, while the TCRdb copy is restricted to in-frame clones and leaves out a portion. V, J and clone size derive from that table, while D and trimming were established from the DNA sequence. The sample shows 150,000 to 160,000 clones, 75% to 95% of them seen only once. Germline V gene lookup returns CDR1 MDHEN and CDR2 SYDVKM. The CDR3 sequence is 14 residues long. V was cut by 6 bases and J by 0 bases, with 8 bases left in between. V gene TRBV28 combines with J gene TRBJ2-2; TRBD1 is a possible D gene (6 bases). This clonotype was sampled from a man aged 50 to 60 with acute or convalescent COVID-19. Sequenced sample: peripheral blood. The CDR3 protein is CASRRTANTGELFF. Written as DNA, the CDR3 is TGTGCCAGCAGAAGGACAGCGAACACCGGGGAGCTGTTTTTT. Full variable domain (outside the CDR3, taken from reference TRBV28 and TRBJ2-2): DVKVTQSSRYLVKRTGEKVFLECVQDMDHENMFWYRQDPGLGLRLIYFSYDVKMKEKGDIPEGYSVSREKKERFSLILESASTNQTSMYLCASRRTANTGELFFGEGSRLTVL.